The text below deals with one T cell receptor (beta chain). This entry belongs to a study of CD8+ T cells in alopecia areata. cDNA reverse transcribed from extracted RNA served as the sequencing template. Generated by immunoSEQ multiplex PCR, the TCRdb table keeps only in-frame clones and is missing some. The data contain some 220,000 clones, about 57% of them singletons. Stated treatment: oral pan-JAK inhibitor, 5-10 mg twice daily. Sequenced here: CD4+ T cells sorted from blood, sampled at week 4, from a patient treated with tofacitinib. This sequence originates from a human donor with alopecia areata.

The CDR3 protein is CASSIRGTGQPQHF. The DNA of the CDR3 is TGTGCCAGCAGCATCAGGGGGACGGGTCAGCCCCAGCATTTT. This chain links TRBV9 with TRBJ1-5; 7 nucleotides match TRBD1. CDR1 is SGDLS, CDR2 YYNGEE, per germline. Trimming removed 4 bases from V and 6 bases from J; junction bases left unmatched: 7. The CDR3 covers 14 residues.